This passage covers 10 T cell receptor beta chains from one sample sequenced in a study of cytomegalovirus exposure and HLA in healthy donors (dated by TCRdb to about 2017). Libraries were built with the immunoSEQ multiplex PCR assay. For the multiplex PCR, a mixture combining 60 forward primers for TCR Vbeta segments and 13 reverse primers for TCR Jbeta segments was used. In TCRdb, the immuneACCESS table is reduced to in-frame sequences with V and J assigned. These tables do not hold every clone; where another copy was compared, an unresolved V gene accounts for under half, and the others remain unexplained. The sample records about 45,000 clones, around two thirds of which are singletons. The ten largest clonotypes hold less than 3.5% of the sample. Sequenced input: PBMCs. The source is a woman aged 30 to 39 in good health and CMV-seronegative.

This clone was detected only a few times. The V and J genes are TRBV19 and TRBJ2-5; a weak D match, TRBD2 (7 bases). Trimming removed 3 bases from V and 1 base from J, with 9 bases in between. CDR1 and CDR2 from the germline V gene are LNHDA and SQIVND (reference sequence). The CDR3 has 14 residues. The CDR3 nucleotides read TGTGCCAGTAGTATGGGAGGGGGCCAAGAGACCCAGTACTTC. Encoded protein: CASSMGGGQETQYF.

In regard to this clone: An end of the junction differs from the germline gene, which may be a read error. The V and J genes are TRBV4-2 and TRBJ2-1, with unresolved D. The CDR3 totals 13 residues. Germline assignment: CDR1 LGHNA and CDR2 YNFKEQ. The CDR3 coding sequence is TGTGCCAGCAGTCAAGATGTAGACTATGAGCAGTTCTTC. It is translated as CASSQDVDYEQFF.

A few counts support this clone. The chain employs TRBV18 and TRBJ1-4, with D possibly being TRBD1 (5 bases). The CDR3 has 15 amino acids. Germline V gives CDR1 KGHSH, CDR2 LQKENI. Trimming removed 3 bases from V and 5 bases from J, with 13 bases in between. The chain's CDR3 is CASSPGAAGNEKLFF. The CDR3, as DNA: TGTGCCAGCTCACCCGGGGCCGCGGGGAATGAAAAACTGTTTTTT. The entire variable domain, with the rest obtained from reference TRBV18 and TRBJ1-4, is as follows: NAGVMQNPRHLVRRRGQEARLRCSPMKGHSHVYWYRQLPEEGLKFMVYLQKENIIDESGMPKERFSAEFPKEGPSILRIQQVVRGDSAAYFCASSPGAAGNEKLFFGSGTQLSVL.

The V gene is TRBV6-1, the J gene TRBJ1-5; 8 positions match TRBD1. CDR3 length equals 15 residues. The ends lost 1 base at V and 6 bases at J; junction bases unmatched: 5. CDR1 is MNHNS and CDR2 is SASEGT in the germline V gene. The CDR3 DNA reads as TGTGCCAGCAGTGAAGGGCAGGGGGCAGGTCAGCCCCAGCATTTT. The encoded protein is CASSEGQGAGQPQHF.

The genes are TRBV28 and TRBJ1-1, with D hard to call. The CDR3 loop spans 13 amino acids. V lost 7 bases and J 1 base, leaving 10 bases between the germline ends. Germline-derived CDR1 and CDR2 are MDHEN and SYDVKM. CDR3 protein: CASTEARNTEAFF. In DNA, the CDR3 is TGTGCCAGCACGGAGGCTCGGAACACTGAAGCTTTCTTT.

The V call is TRBV28, the J call TRBJ1-1; D is unclear. The germline V gene encodes CDR1 MDHEN and CDR2 SYDVKM. The CDR3 is 12 residues long. Between the trimmed V and J ends, which lost 8 bases and 0 bases, there was a span of 7 bases. Here the CDR3 DNA reads TGTGCCAGCGCGAGCTTGAACACTGAAGCTTTCTTT. Translating gives CASASLNTEAFF.

This clone was picked up a small number of times. This chain connects TRBV6-4 to TRBJ2-3; TRBD2 matches at 8 bases. The CDR3 has 16 amino acids. CDR1 and CDR2 (germline): MRHNA, SNTAGT. The V segment lost 4 bases and the J segment 2 bases; nucleotides outside the gene matches: 8. Here the CDR3 reads CASSAWAGGSTDTQYF. CDR3 in DNA: TGTGCCAGCAGTGCCTGGGCGGGGGGCTCCACAGATACGCAGTATTTT.

The chain carries TRBV27 and TRBJ2-7, with 7 bases that match TRBD1. V trimming: 3 bases; J trimming: 3 bases; junction bases outside the gene matches: 2. This CDR3 region has 13 residues. Germline assignment: CDR1 MNHEY and CDR2 SMNVEV (reference sequence). CDR3 sequence: CASSLTGRYEQYF. For the CDR3, the DNA is TGTGCCAGCAGTTTGACAGGGCGCTACGAGCAGTACTTC.

The chain links TRBV29-1 to TRBJ2-7; 10 nucleotides match TRBD1. This CDR3 is 15 amino acids long. After removal of 4 bases from V and 2 bases from J, the junction contained 8 bases not matched to a gene. Looked up from germline, CDR1 is SQVTM and CDR2 is ANQGSEA. The CDR3 DNA reads TGCAGCGTTGTATATCAGACAGGGGGCACCTACGAGCAGTACTTC. It yields the protein CSVVYQTGGTYEQYF.

The chain employs TRBV19 and TRBJ2-5; the D gene is possibly TRBD2 (6 bases). Trimming left V 9 bases short and J 5 bases short, with 16 bases between. Germline lookup yields CDR1 LNHDA and CDR2 SQIVND (reference sequence). The CDR3 runs 13 residues. This CDR3 reads CASGDSAGETQYF. The CDR3 DNA follows: TGTGCCAGCGGGGACTCCGCGGGCGAGACCCAGTACTTC. The full variable domain, completed using reference TRBV19 and TRBJ2-5, is DGGITQSPKYLFRKEGQNVTLSCEQNLNHDAMYWYRQDPGQGLRLIYYSQIVNDFQKGDIAEGYSVSREKKESFPLTVTSAQKNPTAFYLCASGDSAGETQYFGPGTRLLVL.